This T cell receptor (beta chain) was profiled in a study of OX40 agonist ivuxolimab in advanced cancers. Overall study context: Patients' therapy was ivuxolimab, an antibody that acts as an agonist of OX40 (CD134).

On this clone itself: Its antigen is currently unknown.

Some clones are missing from TCRdb's copy, which holds only in-frame ones; the method was immunoSEQ multiplex PCR. The sample consists of 65,000 to 80,000 clones, more than 85% of them appearing once. Germline V gene sequence: CDR1 SGHDN, CDR2 FVKESK. This CDR3 comprises 16 residues. Trimming shortened V by 1 base and J by 4 bases, and 14 bases separated the two germline ends. Study findings and constraints: Blood T cells, both CD4+ and CD8+, expanded clonally by week 6 at 0.1 to 3.0 mg/kg.

This clonotype was obtained from an adult with an advanced solid tumor such as melanoma, head and neck, liver or kidney cancer. This sequence joins TRBV14 and TRBJ1-3, with D possibly being TRBD1 (6 bases). The sample consisted of CD4+ or CD8+ T cells sorted from blood, taken in a trial of the OX40 agonist ivuxolimab. As DNA, the CDR3 is TGTGCCAGCAGCCAAGTGGTGGGGGCGCTCGGAAACACCATATATTTT. Translated, it gives CASSQVVGALGNTIYF.